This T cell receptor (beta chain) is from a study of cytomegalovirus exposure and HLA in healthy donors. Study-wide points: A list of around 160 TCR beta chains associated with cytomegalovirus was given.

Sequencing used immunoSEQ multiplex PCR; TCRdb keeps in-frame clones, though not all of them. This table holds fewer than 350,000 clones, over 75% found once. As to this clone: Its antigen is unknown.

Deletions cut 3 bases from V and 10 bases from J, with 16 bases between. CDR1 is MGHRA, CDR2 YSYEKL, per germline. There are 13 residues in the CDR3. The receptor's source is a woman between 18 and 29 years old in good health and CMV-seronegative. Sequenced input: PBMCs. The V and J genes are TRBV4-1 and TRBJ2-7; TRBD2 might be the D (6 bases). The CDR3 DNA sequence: TGCGCCAGCAGCCACCGGGACTCCCCTCCTCAGTACTTC. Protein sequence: CASSHRDSPPQYF.